Detailed here is one TCR beta chain. Its antigen remains unidentified. The data were taken from a study of cytomegalovirus exposure and HLA in healthy donors. Findings and limits, study-wide: It was reported in a later analysis that an Asian-associated ancestry cluster showed fewer N-insertions than the 666-donor mean. V- and J-gene trimming of TCR beta was linked (in a later analysis) to a missense DCLRE1C variant. Most of the TCR beta V segments (in an earlier analysis) were productive either about 90% or about 30% of the time.

The primer mix had 60 Vbeta and 13 Jbeta primers. Profiled with immunoSEQ multiplex PCR; TCRdb holds only in-frame clones, not every one. This table has 60,000 to 70,000 clones, 60% to 80% appearing once. CDR3 length: 16 residues. Trimming at V came to 3 bases and at J to 6 bases, leaving 13 bases not matched to a gene. The germline CDR1 and CDR2 sequences are SGDLS and YYNGEE. Donors counted as nominally healthy when sampled, yet unrecorded immune exposures were likely. The TCR sequence derives from a male donor in good health and CMV-seropositive. The chain is built from TRBV9 and TRBJ1-2, with 8 bases matching TRBD1. The specimen sequenced was PBMCs. CDR3 in amino acids: CASSASPLDRDHGYTF. DNA for the CDR3: TGTGCCAGCAGCGCAAGTCCGCTGGACAGGGATCATGGCTACACCTTC.